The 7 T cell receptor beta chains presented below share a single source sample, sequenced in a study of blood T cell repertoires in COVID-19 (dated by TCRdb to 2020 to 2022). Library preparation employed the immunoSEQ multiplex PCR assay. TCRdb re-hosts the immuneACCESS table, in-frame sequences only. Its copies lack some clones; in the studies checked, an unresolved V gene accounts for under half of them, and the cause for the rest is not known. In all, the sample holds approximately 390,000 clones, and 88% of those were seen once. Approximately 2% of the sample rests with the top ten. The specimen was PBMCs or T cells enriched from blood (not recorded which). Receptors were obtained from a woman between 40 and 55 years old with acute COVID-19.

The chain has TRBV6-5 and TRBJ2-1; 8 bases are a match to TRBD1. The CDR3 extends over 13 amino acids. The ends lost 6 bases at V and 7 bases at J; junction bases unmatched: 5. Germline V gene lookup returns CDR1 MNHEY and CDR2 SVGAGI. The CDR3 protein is CASSTRTGNEQFF. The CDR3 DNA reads TGTGCCAGCAGCACTCGGACAGGGAATGAGCAGTTCTTC.

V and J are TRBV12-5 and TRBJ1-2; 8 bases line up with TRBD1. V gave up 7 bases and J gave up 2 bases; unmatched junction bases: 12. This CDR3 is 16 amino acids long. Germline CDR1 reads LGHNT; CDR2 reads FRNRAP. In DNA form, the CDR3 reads TGTGCTAGTGCATTATCCGGGACAGGAGCAAACTATGGCTACACCTTC. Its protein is CASALSGTGANYGYTF.

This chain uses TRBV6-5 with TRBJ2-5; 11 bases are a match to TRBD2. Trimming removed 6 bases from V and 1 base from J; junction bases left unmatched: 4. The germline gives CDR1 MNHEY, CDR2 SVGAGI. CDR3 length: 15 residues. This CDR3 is CASSLAGGPQETQYF. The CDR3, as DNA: TGTGCCAGCAGCCTAGCGGGGGGCCCCCAAGAGACCCAGTACTTC.

CDR3 loop: CASSLDRFYEQYF. The CDR3 DNA is TGTGCCAGCAGCTTAGACAGGTTCTACGAGCAGTACTTC. V and J are TRBV7-9 and TRBJ2-7; a weak D match, TRBD1 (5 bases). Germline V gene sequence: CDR1 SEHNR, CDR2 FQNEAQ (reference sequence). CDR3 length: 13 residues. The V end was cut by 1 base, the J end by 3 bases, with 7 bases between.

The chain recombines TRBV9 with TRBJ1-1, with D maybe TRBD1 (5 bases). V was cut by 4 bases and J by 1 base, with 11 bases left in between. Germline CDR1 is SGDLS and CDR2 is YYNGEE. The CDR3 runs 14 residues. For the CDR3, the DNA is TGTGCCAGCAGCACTCAGACAGCGAACACTGAAGCTTTCTTT. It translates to CASSTQTANTEAFF.

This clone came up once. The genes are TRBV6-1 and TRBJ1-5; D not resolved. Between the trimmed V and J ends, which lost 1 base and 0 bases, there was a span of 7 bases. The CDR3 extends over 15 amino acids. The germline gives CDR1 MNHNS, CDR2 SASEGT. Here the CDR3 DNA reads TGTGCCAGCAGTGAAGGCAGGTATAGCAATCAGCCCCAGCATTTT. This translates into CASSEGRYSNQPQHF.

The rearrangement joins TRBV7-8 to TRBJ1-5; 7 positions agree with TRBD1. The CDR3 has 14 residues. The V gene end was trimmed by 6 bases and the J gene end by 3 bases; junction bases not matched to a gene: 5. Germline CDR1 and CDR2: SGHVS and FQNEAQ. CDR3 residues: CASRTGQANQPQHF. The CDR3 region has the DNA TGTGCCAGCAGGACTGGACAGGCCAATCAGCCCCAGCATTTT.